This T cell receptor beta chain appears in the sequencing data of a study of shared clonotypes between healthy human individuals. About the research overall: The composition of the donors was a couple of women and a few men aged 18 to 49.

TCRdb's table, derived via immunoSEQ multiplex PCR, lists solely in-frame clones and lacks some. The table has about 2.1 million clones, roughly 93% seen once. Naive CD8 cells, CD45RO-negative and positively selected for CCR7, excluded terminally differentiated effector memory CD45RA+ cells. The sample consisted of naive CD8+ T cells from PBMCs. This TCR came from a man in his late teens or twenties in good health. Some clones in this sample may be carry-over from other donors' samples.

CDR3 amino acids: CASSIDWGDRGQNTEAFF. The CDR3 DNA reads TGTGCCAGTAGTATAGATTGGGGGGACAGAGGCCAGAACACTGAAGCTTTCTTT. The chain has TRBV19 and TRBJ1-1; 7 nucleotides agree with TRBD1. CDR1 LNHDA and CDR2 SQIVND come from the germline V gene (reference sequence). The CDR3 contains 18 residues. Trimming at V came to 0 bases and at J to 1 base, leaving 11 bases not matched to a gene.